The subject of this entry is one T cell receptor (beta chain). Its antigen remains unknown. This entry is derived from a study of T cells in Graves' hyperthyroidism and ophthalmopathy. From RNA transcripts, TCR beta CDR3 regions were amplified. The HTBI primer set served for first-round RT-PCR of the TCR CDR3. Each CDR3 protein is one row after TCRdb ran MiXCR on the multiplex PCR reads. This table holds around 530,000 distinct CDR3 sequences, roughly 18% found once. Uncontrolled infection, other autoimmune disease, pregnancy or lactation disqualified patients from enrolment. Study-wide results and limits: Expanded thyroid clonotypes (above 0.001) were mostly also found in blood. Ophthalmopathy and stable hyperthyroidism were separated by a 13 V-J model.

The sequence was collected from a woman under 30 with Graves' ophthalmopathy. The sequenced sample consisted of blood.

CDR3 nucleotides: TGTGCCAGCCTCGGGAATGACATTACTGCGAACACCGGGGAGCTGTTTTTT. Its translation: CASLGNDITANTGELFF. The chain has TRBV7-9 and TRBJ2-2; maybe TRBD2 (5 bases). The CDR3 length is 17 residues. CDR1 and CDR2 from the germline V gene are SEHNR and FQNEAQ (reference sequence). Trimming took 8 bases from V and 0 from J, leaving 19 bases between them.